One sample yielded the 7 T cell receptor beta chains listed below, sequenced in a study of shared clonotypes between healthy human individuals (dated by TCRdb to about 2020). Receptors were amplified or captured by the immunoSEQ multiplex PCR assay. TCRdb retrieved this table from immuneACCESS and kept in-frame rearrangements only. Not all clones are present; in checked studies, unresolved V genes account for under half, and no reason is known for the remainder. The sample includes about 490,000 clones, with 79% observed a single time. Jointly, the top ten make up about an eighth of the sample. Source material: PBMCs. The origin of the receptors is a middle-aged woman in good health. Some clones in this sample may be carry-over from other donors' samples.

V usage is TRBV29-1 and J usage is TRBJ2-3; 9 bases line up with TRBD2. The CDR3 runs to 15 residues. V shed 3 bases, J shed 4 bases, and the junction held 8 bases outside the gene matches. Germline CDR1 and CDR2: SQVTM and ANQGSEA. The CDR3 bases are TGCAGCGTTGAGACTAGCGGAGGCCAGGCAGATACGCAGTATTTT. Translated: CSVETSGGQADTQYF.

V usage is TRBV5-5 and J usage is TRBJ1-4; D perhaps matches TRBD1 (5 bases). The length of the CDR3 is 14 residues. Looked up from germline, CDR1 is SGHKS and CDR2 is YYEKEE (reference sequence). V gave up 5 bases and J gave up 2 bases, with 10 bases separating them. The CDR3: CASRSGTTNEKLFF. CDR3 bases: TGTGCCAGCAGGTCCGGGACCACTAATGAAAAACTGTTTTTT.

As concerns this clone: Other DNA sequences from this sample encode an identical CDR3 as well. V usage is TRBV19 and J usage is TRBJ1-5; 9 bases agree with TRBD1. Germline lookup yields CDR1 LNHDA and CDR2 SQIVND (reference sequence). Trimming removed 0 bases from V and 6 bases from J; junction bases left unmatched: 3. This CDR3 is 15 amino acids long. The CDR3 sequence is CASSIDGQGFQPQHF. The CDR3 DNA is TGTGCCAGTAGTATAGACGGACAGGGGTTTCAGCCCCAGCATTTT.

In its sample, this clone was seen a few times. The rearrangement links TRBV19 to TRBJ2-5; no clear D gene. CDR1 and CDR2 (germline): LNHDA, SQIVND (reference sequence). This CDR3 has 15 residues. V was shortened by 6 bases and J by 1 base, with 15 bases between the two germline ends. The CDR3 DNA is TGTGCCAGTAGCCCGTCCCGGGCCACCCAAGAGACCCAGTACTTC. Translated, it gives CASSPSRATQETQYF. Combining the CDR3 with reference TRBV19 and TRBJ2-5 gives the whole variable domain DGGITQSPKYLFRKEGQNVTLSCEQNLNHDAMYWYRQDPGQGLRLIYYSQIVNDFQKGDIAEGYSVSREKKESFPLTVTSAQKNPTAFYLCASSPSRATQETQYFGPGTRLLVL.

The V and J genes are TRBV11-2 and TRBJ2-2, with D possibly matching TRBD1 (6 bases). This CDR3 is 14 amino acids long. The V end was cut by 8 bases, the J end by 4 bases, with 14 bases between. Per the germline V gene, CDR1 is SGHAT and CDR2 is FQNNGV. Written as DNA, the CDR3 is TGTGCCAGCTCAGGACAGATACTCACCGGGGAGCTGTTTTTT. Translated, it gives CASSGQILTGELFF.

V usage is TRBV4-1 and J usage is TRBJ2-3, with D uncertain. V lost 7 bases and J lost 0, with 14 bases in between. The CDR3 runs 15 residues. Germline lookup yields CDR1 MGHRA and CDR2 YSYEKL. CDR3 sequence: CASTRTPRSTDTQYF. The CDR3 nucleotides are TGCGCCAGCACCCGAACGCCGCGGAGCACAGATACGCAGTATTTT.

The V and J genes are TRBV15 and TRBJ1-1, with TRBD1 identical over 8 bases. Germline CDR1 and CDR2: LNHNV and YYDKDF (reference sequence). The CDR3 is 14 amino acids. The V segment lost 3 bases and the J segment 4 bases; nucleotides outside the gene matches: 4. The CDR3 DNA reads as TGTGCCACCAGCAGGGACAGGGCGGGCACTGAAGCTTTCTTT. Its translation: CATSRDRAGTEAFF.